The clone carrying this T cell receptor beta chain was picked up one time. Germline CDR1 reads ENHRY; CDR2 reads SYGVKD. The CDR3 loop spans 15 amino acids. The V and J ends lost 0 bases and 5 bases respectively, with 12 bases between them. The sample belongs to a study of OX40 agonist ivuxolimab in advanced cancers. The data were produced by immunoSEQ multiplex PCR, yet TCRdb's version contains in-frame clones alone and is incomplete. The sample includes about 20,000 clones, approximately 83% of them seen just once. V gene TRBV10-3 combines with J gene TRBJ2-3; possibly TRBD1 for D (6 bases). This sample comprised CD4+ or CD8+ T cells sorted from blood, obtained in a trial of the OX40 agonist ivuxolimab. This sequence was found in an adult with an advanced solid tumor such as melanoma, head and neck, liver or kidney cancer. The CDR3 reads CAISESVGGGDTQYF. For the CDR3, the DNA is TGTGCCATCAGTGAGTCGGTAGGGGGTGGAGATACGCAGTATTTT.